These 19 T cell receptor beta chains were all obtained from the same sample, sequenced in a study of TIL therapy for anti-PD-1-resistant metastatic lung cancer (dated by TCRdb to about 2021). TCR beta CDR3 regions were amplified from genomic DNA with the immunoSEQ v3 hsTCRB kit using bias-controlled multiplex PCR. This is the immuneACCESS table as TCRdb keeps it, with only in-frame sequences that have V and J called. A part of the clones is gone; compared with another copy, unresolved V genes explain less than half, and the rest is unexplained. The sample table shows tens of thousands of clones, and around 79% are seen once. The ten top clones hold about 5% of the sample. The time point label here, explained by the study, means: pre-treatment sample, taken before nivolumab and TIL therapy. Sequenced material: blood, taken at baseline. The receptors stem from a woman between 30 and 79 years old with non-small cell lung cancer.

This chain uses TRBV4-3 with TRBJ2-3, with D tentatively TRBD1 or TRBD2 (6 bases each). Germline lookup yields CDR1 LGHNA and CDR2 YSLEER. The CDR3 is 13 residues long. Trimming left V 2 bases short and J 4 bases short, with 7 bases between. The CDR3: CASSQRGADTQYF. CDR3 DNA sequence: TGCGCCAGCAGCCAAAGGGGGGCAGATACGCAGTATTTT.

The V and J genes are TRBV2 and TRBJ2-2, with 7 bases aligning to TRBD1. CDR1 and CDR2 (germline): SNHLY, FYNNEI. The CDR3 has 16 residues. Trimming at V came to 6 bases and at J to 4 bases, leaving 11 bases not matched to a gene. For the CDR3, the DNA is TGTGCCAGCAGCTCTCTTCGTGGACAGGTCACCGGGGAGCTGTTTTTT. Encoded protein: CASSSLRGQVTGELFF. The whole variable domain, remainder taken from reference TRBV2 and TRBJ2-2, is EPEVTQTPSHQVTQMGQEVILRCVPISNHLYFYWYRQILGQKVEFLVSFYNNEISEKSEIFDDQFSVERPDGSNFTLKIRSTKLEDSAMYFCASSSLRGQVTGELFFGEGSRLTVL.

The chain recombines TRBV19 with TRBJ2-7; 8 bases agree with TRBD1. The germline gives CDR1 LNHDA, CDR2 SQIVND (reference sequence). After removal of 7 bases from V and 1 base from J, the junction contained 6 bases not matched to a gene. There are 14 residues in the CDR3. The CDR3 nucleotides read TGTGCCAGTACCCCCACAGGGGGATCCTACGAGCAGTACTTC. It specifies CASTPTGGSYEQYF.

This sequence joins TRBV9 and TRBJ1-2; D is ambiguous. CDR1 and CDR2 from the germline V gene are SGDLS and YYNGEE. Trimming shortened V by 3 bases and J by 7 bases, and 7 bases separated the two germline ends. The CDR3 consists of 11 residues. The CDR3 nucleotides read TGTGCCAGCAGCGGACCGGTTGGCTACACCTTC. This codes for CASSGPVGYTF. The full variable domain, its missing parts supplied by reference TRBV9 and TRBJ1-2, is DSGVTQTPKHLITATGQRVTLRCSPRSGDLSVYWYQQSLDQGLQFLIQYYNGEERAKGNILERFSAQQFPDLHSELNLSSLELGDSALYFCASSGPVGYTFGSGTRLTVV.

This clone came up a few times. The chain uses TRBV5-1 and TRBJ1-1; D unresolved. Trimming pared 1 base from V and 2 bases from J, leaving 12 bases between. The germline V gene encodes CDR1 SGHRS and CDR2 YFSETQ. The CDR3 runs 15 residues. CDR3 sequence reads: CASSLSPQPNTEAFF. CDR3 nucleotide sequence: TGCGCCAGCAGCTTGAGTCCACAGCCTAACACTGAAGCTTTCTTT.

Here the CDR3 reads CASTIWRGLQETQYF. CDR3 bases: TGTGCCAGCACCATTTGGCGGGGGCTTCAAGAGACCCAGTACTTC. V usage is TRBV6-5 and J usage is TRBJ2-5, with a tentative D call TRBD2 (7 bases). Germline V lookup: CDR1 MNHEY, CDR2 SVGAGI. V was trimmed by 7 bases and J by 2 bases, leaving 17 bases between them. The CDR3 runs 15 residues.

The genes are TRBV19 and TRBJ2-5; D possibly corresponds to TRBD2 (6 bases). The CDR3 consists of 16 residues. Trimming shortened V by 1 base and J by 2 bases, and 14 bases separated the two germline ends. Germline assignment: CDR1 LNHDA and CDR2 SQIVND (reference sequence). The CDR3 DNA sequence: TGTGCCAGTAGTATAGGGAGAGTAGCGGCTCAAGAGACCCAGTACTTC. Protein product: CASSIGRVAAQETQYF.

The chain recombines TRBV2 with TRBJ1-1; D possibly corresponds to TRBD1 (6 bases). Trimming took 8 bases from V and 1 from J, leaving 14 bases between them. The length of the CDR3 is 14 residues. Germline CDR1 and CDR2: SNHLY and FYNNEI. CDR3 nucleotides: TGTGCCAGCCTCATTGACAGGCGGAACACTGAAGCTTTCTTT. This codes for CASLIDRRNTEAFF.

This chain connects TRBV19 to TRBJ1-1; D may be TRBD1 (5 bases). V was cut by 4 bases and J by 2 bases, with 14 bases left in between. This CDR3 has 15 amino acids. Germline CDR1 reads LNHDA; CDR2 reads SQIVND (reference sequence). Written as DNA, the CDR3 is TGTGCCAGTAGTAATCGCCGGGGGGGAAACACTGAAGCTTTCTTT. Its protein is CASSNRRGGNTEAFF.

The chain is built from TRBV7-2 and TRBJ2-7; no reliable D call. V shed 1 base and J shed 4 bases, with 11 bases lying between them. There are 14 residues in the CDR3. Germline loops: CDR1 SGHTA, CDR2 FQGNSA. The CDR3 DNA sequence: TGTGCCAGCAGCTTAGTCGATAGCAAGTACGAGCAGTACTTC. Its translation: CASSLVDSKYEQYF. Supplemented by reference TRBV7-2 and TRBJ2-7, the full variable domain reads GAGVSQSPSNKVTEKGKDVELRCDPISGHTALYWYRQSLGQGLEFLIYFQGNSAPDKSGLPSDRFSAERTGGSVSTLTIQRTQQEDSAVYLCASSLVDSKYEQYFGPGTRLTVT.

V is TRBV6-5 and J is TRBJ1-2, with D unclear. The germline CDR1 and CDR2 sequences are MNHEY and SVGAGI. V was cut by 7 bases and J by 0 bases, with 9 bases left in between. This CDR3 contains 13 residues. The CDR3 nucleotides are TGTGCCAGCAAGGCAGATCCTAACTATGGCTACACCTTC. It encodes CASKADPNYGYTF.

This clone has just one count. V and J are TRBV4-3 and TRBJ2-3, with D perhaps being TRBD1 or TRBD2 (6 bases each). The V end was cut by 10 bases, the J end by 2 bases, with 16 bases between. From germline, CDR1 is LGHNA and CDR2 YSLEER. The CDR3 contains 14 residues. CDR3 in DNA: TGCGCCACCGGGCCGGGGGCCCTCACAGATACGCAGTATTTT. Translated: CATGPGALTDTQYF.

The CDR3 DNA follows: TGTGCCAGCACCCTCGGACCAGGGGACATGAACACTGAAGCTTTCTTT. The encoded protein is CASTLGPGDMNTEAFF. This chain links TRBV5-6 with TRBJ1-1, with TRBD1 as a possible D gene (6 bases). V was shortened by 6 bases and J by 0 bases, with 18 bases between the two germline ends. The germline V gene has CDR1 SGHDT and CDR2 YYEEEE. The CDR3 spans 16 residues.

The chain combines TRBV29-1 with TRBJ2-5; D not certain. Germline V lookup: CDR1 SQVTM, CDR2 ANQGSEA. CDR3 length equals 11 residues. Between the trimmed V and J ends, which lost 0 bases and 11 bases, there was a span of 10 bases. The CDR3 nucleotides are TGCAGCGTTGAAGATCGGTCGGCACAGTACTTC. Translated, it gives CSVEDRSAQYF.

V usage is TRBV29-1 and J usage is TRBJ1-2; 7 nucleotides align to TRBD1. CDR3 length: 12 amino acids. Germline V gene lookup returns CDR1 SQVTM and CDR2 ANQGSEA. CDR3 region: CGVGGAGYGYTF. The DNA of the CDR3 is TGCGGAGTAGGGGGCGCGGGCTATGGCTACACCTTC.

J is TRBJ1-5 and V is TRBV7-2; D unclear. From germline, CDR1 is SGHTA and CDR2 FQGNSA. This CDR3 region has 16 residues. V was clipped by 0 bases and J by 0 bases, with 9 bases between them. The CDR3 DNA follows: TGTGCCAGCAGCTTAGCGTCGTTCAGTAGCAATCAGCCCCAGCATTTT. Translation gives CASSLASFSSNQPQHF.

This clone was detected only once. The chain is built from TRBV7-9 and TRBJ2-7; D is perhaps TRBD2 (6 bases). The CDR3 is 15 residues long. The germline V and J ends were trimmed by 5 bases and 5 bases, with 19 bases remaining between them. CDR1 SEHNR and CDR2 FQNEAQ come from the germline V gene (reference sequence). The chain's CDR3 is CASSPVGLSGNEQYF. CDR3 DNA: TGTGCCAGCAGCCCCGTCGGACTATCGGGTAACGAGCAGTACTTC.

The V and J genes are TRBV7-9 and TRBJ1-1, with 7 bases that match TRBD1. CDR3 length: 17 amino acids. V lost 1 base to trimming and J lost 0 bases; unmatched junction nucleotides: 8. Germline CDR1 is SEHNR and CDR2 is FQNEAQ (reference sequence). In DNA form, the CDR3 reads TGTGCCAGCAGCTTAGGGGACAGACTAATTTTGAACACTGAAGCTTTCTTT. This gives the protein CASSLGDRLILNTEAFF.

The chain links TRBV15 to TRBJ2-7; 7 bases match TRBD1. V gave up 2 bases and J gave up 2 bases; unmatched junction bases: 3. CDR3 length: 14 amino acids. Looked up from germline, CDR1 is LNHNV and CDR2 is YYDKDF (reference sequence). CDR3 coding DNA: TGTGCCACCAGCAGACCGGGACAGCCCTACGAGCAGTACTTC. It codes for CATSRPGQPYEQYF.